The 9 T cell receptor beta chains presented below share a single source sample, sequenced in a study of blood T cell repertoires in COVID-19. Clones were sequenced by immunoSEQ multiplex PCR, and TCRdb holds only the in-frame ones, with some missing. The table records some 400,000 clones, around 89% of them present only once. Sequenced input: PBMCs or T cells enriched from blood (not recorded which). The receptors originated from a man in his thirties or forties who had recovered from COVID-19.

V gene TRBV5-6 combines with J gene TRBJ2-2; TRBD2 might be the D (5 bases). This CDR3 has 19 amino acids. V lost 0 bases and J lost 0, with 18 bases in between. Looked up from germline, CDR1 is SGHDT and CDR2 is YYEEEE. The CDR3, as DNA: TGTGCCAGCAGCTTGGCAAGCCTCATGGGAGCCGCGAACACCGGGGAGCTGTTTTTT. Encoded protein: CASSLASLMGAANTGELFF.

The chain has TRBV10-1 and TRBJ1-1; D may be TRBD1 (6 bases). The germline gives CDR1 WNHNN, CDR2 SYGVQD (reference sequence). The V gene lost 6 bases and the J gene lost 1 base, with 15 bases spanning the gap. This CDR3 comprises 15 residues. The CDR3: CASSPQGSANTEAFF. The CDR3 DNA reads TGCGCCAGCAGCCCCCAGGGGAGTGCGAACACTGAAGCTTTCTTT.

The chain carries TRBV6-5 and TRBJ1-5; D possibly corresponds to TRBD1 (6 bases). V was trimmed by 8 bases and J by 5 bases, leaving 19 bases between them. There are 15 residues in the CDR3. Germline assignment: CDR1 MNHEY and CDR2 SVGAGI. CDR3 in DNA: TGTGCCAGCGCCTCAACCGGGACACTGGATCAGCCCCAGCATTTT. Encoded protein: CASASTGTLDQPQHF.

The CDR3 region has the DNA TGTGCCAGCAGCCCCCGGCCAGGGTTGGATCAGCCCCAGCATTTT. Amino acid sequence: CASSPRPGLDQPQHF. The V and J genes are TRBV3-1 (or the pseudogene TRBV3-2) and TRBJ1-5; D is perhaps TRBD1 (5 bases). V lost 4 bases, J lost 5 bases, and 15 bases lay in between. Germline CDR1 is LGHDT and CDR2 is YNNKEL (reference sequence). CDR3 length equals 15 residues.

This chain links TRBV5-6 with TRBJ2-3; D gene uncertain. In germline, CDR1 is SGHDT, CDR2 YYEEEE. The CDR3 runs to 15 residues. V lost 4 bases, J lost 0 bases, and 12 bases lay in between. DNA of the CDR3: TGTGCCAGCAGCCCTACCCGTTCTAGCACAGATACGCAGTATTTT. Translation gives CASSPTRSSTDTQYF.

The chain carries TRBV5-1 and TRBJ1-1; D is possibly TRBD1 (6 bases). Germline assignment: CDR1 SGHRS and CDR2 YFSETQ. Trimming removed 0 bases at V and 6 bases at J, with 21 bases between. The CDR3 is 17 amino acids. The CDR3 region is CASSLGPRAGAGAEAFF. The CDR3 nucleotides are TGCGCCAGCAGCTTGGGACCACGAGCGGGGGCTGGTGCTGAAGCTTTCTTT.

The V and J genes are TRBV28 and TRBJ2-2; 14 positions agree with TRBD2. Trimming cost V 7 bases and J 6 bases; bases outside gene matches: 10. Germline lookup yields CDR1 MDHEN and CDR2 SYDVKM. The CDR3 contains 17 residues. The CDR3 DNA reads TGTGCCAGCACCCCGGGACTAGCGGGAGAGCTGGCCGGGGAGCTGTTTTTT. As protein: CASTPGLAGELAGELFF.

The CDR3, as DNA: TGTGCCAGCAGCCTGACAGGGTTGTTCGACTATGGCTACACCTTC. It specifies CASSLTGLFDYGYTF. The V and J genes are TRBV5-6 and TRBJ1-2, with 7 bases that match TRBD1. The CDR3 has 15 amino acids. Trimming cost V 4 bases and J 3 bases; bases outside gene matches: 9. Germline lookup yields CDR1 SGHDT and CDR2 YYEEEE.

V is TRBV13 and J is TRBJ1-1; 10 bases match TRBD1. Germline CDR1 PRHDT, CDR2 FYEKMQ (reference sequence). CDR3 length equals 15 residues. Trimming removed 4 bases from V and 4 bases from J; junction bases left unmatched: 6. The CDR3 DNA is TGTGCCAGCAGCTCCTTAGGACAGGGGGGCACTGAAGCTTTCTTT. This sequence encodes CASSSLGQGGTEAFF.